These T cell receptor beta chains were read from a single sample in a study of CD8 T cells in ankylosing spondylitis. TCRdb used MiXCR to reprocess the 5' RACE reads, holding one entry per CDR3 protein. The sample contains fewer than 130,000 distinct CDR3 sequences, 24% of which appear only once. Source material: synovial fluid, either unsorted or a sorted T cell fraction (not recorded which). The receptors were sampled from a male donor with ankylosing spondylitis. The CDR3 runs from the conserved cysteine through the conserved F or W. Fields, in order: clone size, J gene, D gene, V gene, CDR3 DNA, CDR3 protein. The D gene is left open where the match is weak. Not all rows give a size; the values are once, few, many and, for expanded clones, a class.

clone size: few
J gene: TRBJ1-6
D gene: -
V gene: TRBV27
CDR3 DNA: TGTGCCAGCAGTCCAGGGACACAACGGGAGTCACCCCTCCACTTT
CDR3 protein: CASSPGTQRESPLHF

clone size: -
J gene: TRBJ2-3
D gene: TRBD2
V gene: TRBV15
CDR3 DNA: TGTGCCACCAGCTTACACGGGACTAGCGGGAGGACCACAGATACGCAGTATTTT
CDR3 protein: CATSLHGTSGRTTDTQYF

clone size: few
J gene: TRBJ2-1
D gene: -
V gene: TRBV9
CDR3 DNA: TGTGCCAGCAGCCCATGGATGAGCTCCTACAATGAGCAGTTCTTC
CDR3 protein: CASSPWMSSYNEQFF

clone size: few
J gene: TRBJ2-5
D gene: -
V gene: TRBV7-9
CDR3 DNA: TGTGCCAGCAGCTTTTGGGTTGGCAGAGAGACCCAGTACTTC
CDR3 protein: CASSFWVGRETQYF

clone size: -
J gene: TRBJ2-3
D gene: -
V gene: TRBV18
CDR3 DNA: TGTGCCAGCTCACCGAGCAGGGAAGATACGCAGTATTTT
CDR3 protein: CASSPSREDTQYF

clone size: -
J gene: TRBJ1-1
D gene: -
V gene: TRBV29-1
CDR3 DNA: TGCAGCGTTGCACTGGACAGAGATCACACTGAAGCTTTCTTT
CDR3 protein: CSVALDRDHTEAFF

clone size: many
J gene: TRBJ2-7
D gene: -
V gene: TRBV3-1
CDR3 DNA: TGTGCCAGCAGCCAAGCCGAGTCCGAGCAGTACTTC
CDR3 protein: CASSQAESEQYF

clone size: -
J gene: TRBJ1-6
D gene: -
V gene: TRBV6-1
CDR3 DNA: TGTGCCAGCAGCGACATCGGACAACAGGCTTCACCCCTCCACTTT
CDR3 protein: CASSDIGQQASPLHF

clone size: few
J gene: TRBJ2-3
D gene: -
V gene: TRBV7-2
CDR3 DNA: TGTGCCAGCAGCGCGGGACTCACAGATACGCAGTATTTT
CDR3 protein: CASSAGLTDTQYF

clone size: -
J gene: TRBJ2-3
D gene: -
V gene: TRBV12-3/TRBV12-4
CDR3 DNA: TGTGCCACAAAGGGAAATACGCAGTATTTT
CDR3 protein: CATKGNTQYF

clone size: -
J gene: TRBJ2-2
D gene: TRBD1
V gene: TRBV29-1
CDR3 DNA: TGCAGCGTTGTCCGGGACAGGGATGCCGGGGAGCTGTTTTTT
CDR3 protein: CSVVRDRDAGELFF

clone size: -
J gene: TRBJ2-1
D gene: TRBD2
V gene: TRBV27
CDR3 DNA: TGTGCCAGCAGTTCCCCTAGCGGGAGCGGTCATGAGCAGTTCTTC
CDR3 protein: CASSSPSGSGHEQFF

clone size: few
J gene: TRBJ2-1
D gene: -
V gene: TRBV20-1
CDR3 DNA: TGCAGTGCTAGCCTGGTGAGATCCTACAATGAGCAGTTCTTC
CDR3 protein: CSASLVRSYNEQFF

clone size: -
J gene: TRBJ2-7
D gene: -
V gene: TRBV18
CDR3 DNA: TGTGCCAGCTCACCATCGGCGACTATCGAGCAGTACTTC
CDR3 protein: CASSPSATIEQYF

clone size: many
J gene: TRBJ2-5
D gene: TRBD1
V gene: TRBV5-5
CDR3 DNA: TGTGCCAGCACACGGACAGGTCAAGAGACCCAGTACTTC
CDR3 protein: CASTRTGQETQYF

clone size: -
J gene: TRBJ1-2
D gene: -
V gene: TRBV6-1
CDR3 DNA: TGTGCCAGCAGTGCGGTGGGCTATGGCTACACCTTC
CDR3 protein: CASSAVGYGYTF

clone size: many
J gene: TRBJ2-1
D gene: -
V gene: TRBV4-1
CDR3 DNA: TGCGCCAGCAGCCGAGCAACAGGCGAGGGTTACAATGAGCAGTTCTTC
CDR3 protein: CASSRATGEGYNEQFF

clone size: many
J gene: TRBJ2-7
D gene: -
V gene: TRBV13
CDR3 DNA: TGTGCCAGCAGCTTAGGCCCCCCAGGGAGCTTTCAATACGAGCAGTACTTC
CDR3 protein: CASSLGPPGSFQYEQYF

clone size: few
J gene: TRBJ2-7
D gene: -
V gene: TRBV12-3/TRBV12-4
CDR3 DNA: TGTGCCAGCAGTTACAGGGAGAAGGGCTCCTACGAGCAGTACTTC
CDR3 protein: CASSYREKGSYEQYF

clone size: few
J gene: TRBJ2-1
D gene: TRBD2
V gene: TRBV25-1
CDR3 DNA: TGTGCCAGCAGTGATCAGAAGACTAGCGGGAGTCTCAATGAGCAGTTCTTC
CDR3 protein: CASSDQKTSGSLNEQFF

clone size: -
J gene: TRBJ2-2
D gene: TRBD1
V gene: TRBV20-1
CDR3 DNA: TGCAGTGCTTATGGACAGGGGCCTACTTGGACTCACGCCGGGGAGCTGTTTTTT
CDR3 protein: CSAYGQGPTWTHAGELFF

clone size: -
J gene: TRBJ2-2
D gene: -
V gene: TRBV25-1
CDR3 DNA: TGTGCCAGCAGTTCGGGGGACACCGGGGAGCTGTTTTTT
CDR3 protein: CASSSGDTGELFF

clone size: many
J gene: TRBJ2-2
D gene: -
V gene: TRBV6-5
CDR3 DNA: TGTGCCAGCAGTTGGGACGGGAACACCGGGGAGCTGTTTTTT
CDR3 protein: CASSWDGNTGELFF

clone size: -
J gene: TRBJ2-2
D gene: -
V gene: TRBV11-2
CDR3 DNA: TGTGCCAGCAGCTTACGACAGGTCGTTACCGGGGAGCTGTTTTTT
CDR3 protein: CASSLRQVVTGELFF

clone size: -
J gene: TRBJ2-6
D gene: TRBD2
V gene: TRBV12-3/TRBV12-4
CDR3 DNA: TGTGCCAGCAGTTTCTCCGCGGGAGGGGGGGCCAACGTCCTGACTTTC
CDR3 protein: CASSFSAGGGANVLTF

clone size: -
J gene: TRBJ2-7
D gene: TRBD1
V gene: TRBV5-6
CDR3 DNA: TGTGCCAGCAGCTCACCGGACAGGGCAGCCTACGAGCAGTACTTC
CDR3 protein: CASSSPDRAAYEQYF

clone size: few
J gene: TRBJ1-1
D gene: -
V gene: TRBV6-5
CDR3 DNA: TGTGCCAGCAGTTACTCGAGGGGGGGGCCGGAAGCTTTCTTT
CDR3 protein: CASSYSRGGPEAFF

clone size: few
J gene: TRBJ2-1
D gene: -
V gene: TRBV11-3
CDR3 DNA: TGTGCCAGCAGCCGAGCGGCCAGCAAGAATGAGCAGTTCTTC
CDR3 protein: CASSRAASKNEQFF

clone size: few
J gene: TRBJ2-6
D gene: -
V gene: TRBV18
CDR3 DNA: TGTGCCAGCTCCGTCCGGGGCTATAGCTCTGGGGCCAACGTCCTGACTTTC
CDR3 protein: CASSVRGYSSGANVLTF

clone size: many
J gene: TRBJ1-5
D gene: -
V gene: TRBV12-3/TRBV12-4
CDR3 DNA: TGTGCCAGCAGCCCAAGAGGGATTGAGCCCCAGCATTTT
CDR3 protein: CASSPRGIEPQHF

clone size: few
J gene: TRBJ2-1
D gene: TRBD2
V gene: TRBV5-1
CDR3 DNA: TGCGCCAGCAGCTTGGGCCCATGGACTAGCGCAGACAATGAGCAGTTCTTC
CDR3 protein: CASSLGPWTSADNEQFF

clone size: -
J gene: TRBJ2-3
D gene: -
V gene: TRBV28
CDR3 DNA: TGTGCCAGCAGTGGACAGTACACAGATACGCAGTATTTT
CDR3 protein: CASSGQYTDTQYF

clone size: few
J gene: TRBJ2-2
D gene: -
V gene: TRBV5-1
CDR3 DNA: TGCGCCAGCAGCTTGGAAGGCAGGGTGGACACCGGGGAGCTGTTTTTT
CDR3 protein: CASSLEGRVDTGELFF

clone size: few
J gene: TRBJ1-2
D gene: TRBD1
V gene: TRBV14
CDR3 DNA: TGTGCCAGCAGCCAAGGGACAGGGATGATCTATGGCTACACCTTC
CDR3 protein: CASSQGTGMIYGYTF

clone size: -
J gene: TRBJ2-1
D gene: TRBD2
V gene: TRBV24-1
CDR3 DNA: TGTGCCACCAGTCGCCTTGGGACTAGCGGGAATGAGCAGTTCTTC
CDR3 protein: CATSRLGTSGNEQFF

clone size: many
J gene: TRBJ2-1
D gene: TRBD2
V gene: TRBV30
CDR3 DNA: TGTGCCTGGAGTGCCTTAGCGGGAGACTCCTACAATGAGCAGTTCTTC
CDR3 protein: CAWSALAGDSYNEQFF

clone size: -
J gene: TRBJ1-4
D gene: -
V gene: TRBV7-2
CDR3 DNA: TGTGCCAGCAGCTTAGCCCCGGCCCGCACTAATGAAAAACTGTTTTTT
CDR3 protein: CASSLAPARTNEKLFF

clone size: -
J gene: TRBJ2-1
D gene: -
V gene: TRBV7-6
CDR3 DNA: TGTGCCAGCAGCGGATCTAGCAGCTCCTACAATGAGCAGTTCTTC
CDR3 protein: CASSGSSSSYNEQFF

clone size: many
J gene: TRBJ2-1
D gene: TRBD1
V gene: TRBV7-9
CDR3 DNA: TGTGCCAGCAGCTCCTGGGGACAGGGCTACAATGAGCAGTTCTTC
CDR3 protein: CASSSWGQGYNEQFF

clone size: -
J gene: TRBJ1-6
D gene: -
V gene: TRBV3-1
CDR3 DNA: TGTGCCAGCAGCCGAAAAGGGGTATCACCCCTCCACTTT
CDR3 protein: CASSRKGVSPLHF

clone size: -
J gene: TRBJ2-5
D gene: -
V gene: TRBV27
CDR3 DNA: TGTGCCAGCAGTTTAAACAGGTTGGAGACCCAGTACTTC
CDR3 protein: CASSLNRLETQYF

clone size: many
J gene: TRBJ1-2
D gene: -
V gene: TRBV20-1
CDR3 DNA: TGCAGTGCTAGAGATGTAACGGGAAGCGGGGACTATGGCTACACCTTC
CDR3 protein: CSARDVTGSGDYGYTF

clone size: many
J gene: TRBJ1-2
D gene: -
V gene: TRBV3-1
CDR3 DNA: TGTGCCAGCAGCCAAGATTGGGGGGGAAGGGGCTATGGCTACACCTTC
CDR3 protein: CASSQDWGGRGYGYTF

clone size: -
J gene: TRBJ1-4
D gene: -
V gene: TRBV7-8
CDR3 DNA: TGTGCCAGCAGCTTAGGCGGCAGGGATGGAAAACTGTTTTTT
CDR3 protein: CASSLGGRDGKLFF

clone size: few
J gene: TRBJ2-5
D gene: TRBD2
V gene: TRBV6-5
CDR3 DNA: TGTGCCAGCAGTTACTCGGCCCCGGGGAGGGAAGGAGAGACCCAGTACTTC
CDR3 protein: CASSYSAPGREGETQYF

clone size: many
J gene: TRBJ1-2
D gene: -
V gene: TRBV3-1
CDR3 DNA: TGTGCCAGCAGCCTCAGGGAAAGCTATGGCTACACCTTC
CDR3 protein: CASSLRESYGYTF

clone size: few
J gene: TRBJ1-3
D gene: -
V gene: TRBV4-1
CDR3 DNA: TGCGCCAGCAGCTATTTACAGGGAGCCGGAAACACCATATATTTT
CDR3 protein: CASSYLQGAGNTIYF

clone size: few
J gene: TRBJ2-4
D gene: -
V gene: TRBV6-1
CDR3 DNA: TGTGCCAGCACCTCTAGTCCCGCCACAGACATTCAGTACTTC
CDR3 protein: CASTSSPATDIQYF

clone size: -
J gene: TRBJ2-7
D gene: -
V gene: TRBV7-2
CDR3 DNA: TGTGCCAGCAGCTCGGAGGGACGATTTTCCGAGCAGTACTTC
CDR3 protein: CASSSEGRFSEQYF

clone size: many
J gene: TRBJ2-7
D gene: -
V gene: TRBV12-3/TRBV12-4
CDR3 DNA: TGTGCCGAGCGCCGGAGGGAGGAGGTAACCTACGAGCAGTACTTC
CDR3 protein: CAERRREEVTYEQYF

clone size: -
J gene: TRBJ2-3
D gene: TRBD2
V gene: TRBV5-1
CDR3 DNA: TGCGCCAGCAGCTTGAGTCGGAGCGGGAGTGCATATACGCAGTATTTT
CDR3 protein: CASSLSRSGSAYTQYF

clone size: -
J gene: TRBJ2-5
D gene: TRBD1
V gene: TRBV20-1
CDR3 DNA: TGCAGTGCTAGCCCTAGGGGGCGCCAAGAGACCCAGTACTTC
CDR3 protein: CSASPRGRQETQYF